Listed below are T cell receptor beta chains from one sample, sequenced in a study of blood T cell repertoires in COVID-19. TCRdb's table, derived via immunoSEQ multiplex PCR, lists solely in-frame clones and lacks some. The repertoire holds about 15,000 clones, with roughly 80% as singletons. The material sequenced was peripheral blood. These receptors were collected from a man between 60 and 75 years old with active or convalescent COVID-19. The CDR3 runs from the conserved cysteine through the conserved F or W. A D gene is named only where the DNA matches it firmly. Size values are once, few and many counts, or a class for expanded clones, and some rows have none.

cdr3_aa	cdr3_nt	clone_size	v_call	j_call	d_call
CASSRRGGEAGNTIYF	TGTGCCAGCAGCCGGCGGGGGGGAGAGGCTGGAAACACCATATATTTT	NA	TRBV3-1/TRBV3-2	TRBJ1-3	NA
CASSPMTVPLHF	TGTGCCAGCAGTCCTATGACAGTACCCCTCCACTTT	NA	TRBV6-5	TRBJ1-6	NA
CASSYGTSYEQFF	TGTGCCAGCAGTTACGGGACTAGCTATGAGCAGTTCTTC	NA	TRBV28	TRBJ2-1	TRBD2
CATSRGQGGEKLFF	TGTGCCACCAGCAGGGGACAGGGGGGAGAAAAACTGTTTTTT	NA	TRBV15	TRBJ1-4	TRBD1
CSASRLLPTDTQYF	TGCAGTGCTAGTCGACTACTACCCACAGATACGCAGTATTTT	few	TRBV20-1	TRBJ2-3	NA
CSVDMDTNPTDTQYF	TGCAGCGTTGATATGGACACCAACCCCACAGATACGCAGTATTTT	NA	TRBV29-1	TRBJ2-3	NA
CASSYGQEVDGYTF	TGCGCCAGCAGTTATGGACAGGAGGTCGATGGCTACACCTTC	NA	TRBV5-1	TRBJ1-2	TRBD1
CASTHRADTNTEAFF	TGTGCCAGTACCCACAGGGCCGACACGAACACTGAAGCTTTCTTT	NA	TRBV19	TRBJ1-1	NA
CAISEVAGGKNEQFF	TGTGCCATCAGTGAAGTAGCGGGAGGGAAAAATGAGCAGTTCTTC	few	TRBV10-3	TRBJ2-1	TRBD2
CASRPGGVQPQHF	TGTGCCAGCAGGCCAGGGGGCGTCCAGCCCCAGCATTTT	NA	TRBV28	TRBJ1-5	TRBD1